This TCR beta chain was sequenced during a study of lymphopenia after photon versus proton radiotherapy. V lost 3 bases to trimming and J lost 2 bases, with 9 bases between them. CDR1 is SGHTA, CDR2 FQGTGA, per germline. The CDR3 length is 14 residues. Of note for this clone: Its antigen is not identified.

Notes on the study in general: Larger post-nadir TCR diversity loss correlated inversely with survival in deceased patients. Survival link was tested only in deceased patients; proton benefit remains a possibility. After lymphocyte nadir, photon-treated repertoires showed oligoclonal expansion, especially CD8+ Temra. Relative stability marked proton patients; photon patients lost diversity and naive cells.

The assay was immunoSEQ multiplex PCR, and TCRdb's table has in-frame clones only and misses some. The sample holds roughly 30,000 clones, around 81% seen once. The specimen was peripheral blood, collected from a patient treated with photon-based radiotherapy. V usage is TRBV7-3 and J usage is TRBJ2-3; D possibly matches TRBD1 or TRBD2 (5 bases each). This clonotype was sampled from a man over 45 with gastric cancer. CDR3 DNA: TGTGCCAGCAGCTTTAGGGGAGTCACAGATACGCAGTATTTT. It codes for CASSFRGVTDTQYF. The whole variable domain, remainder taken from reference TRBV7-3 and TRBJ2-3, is GAGVSQTPSNKVTEKGKYVELRCDPISGHTALYWYRQSLGQGPEFLIYFQGTGAADDSGLPNDRFFAVRPEGSVSTLKIQRTERGDSAVYLCASSFRGVTDTQYFGPGTRLTVL.